The T cell receptor beta chain described here comes from a study of beta chain features in type 1 diabetes. This clone has just a few counts. Expressed TCRB transcripts got sequenced, as all isolated RNA was reverse transcribed. Repertoires were generated with immunoSEQ multiplex PCR, while TCRdb's copy carries only in-frame clones and drops some. The top ten hold 0.065% of the sample, which has around 430,000 clones, about 29% seen once. After removal of 7 bases from V and 0 bases from J, the junction contained 7 bases not matched to a gene. The CDR3 is made up of 16 amino acids. CDR1 and CDR2 (germline): SNHLY, FYNNEI.

The rearrangement joins TRBV2 to TRBJ1-5; 9 positions agree with TRBD1. Sequencing was done on a sample of naive CD4+ T cells from blood. This receptor was taken from a man aged 18 to 35 in good health. CDR3 residues: CASNPGTGNSNQPQHF. Written as DNA, the CDR3 is TGTGCCAGCAACCCCGGGACAGGGAATAGCAATCAGCCCCAGCATTTT.